Below are 25 T cell receptor beta chains sequenced from a single sample in a study of immune cell composition in non-small cell lung cancer. Some clones are missing from TCRdb's copy, which holds only in-frame ones; the method was immunoSEQ multiplex PCR. The sample holds roughly 10,000 clones; 65% to 80% are singletons and the top ten take 8.9%. Sequencing input: lung tumor tissue. The receptors here all came from a human donor with non-small cell lung cancer.

V usage is TRBV5-4 and J usage is TRBJ2-1; TRBD2 might be the D (7 bases). This CDR3 is built from 15 residues. V lost 0 bases to trimming and J lost 2 bases, with 9 bases between them. The germline gives CDR1 SGHNT, CDR2 YYREEE (reference sequence). The CDR3 nucleotides are TGTGCCAGCAGCTTGGAGGGGGGGACCTACAATGAGCAGTTCTTC. It yields the protein CASSLEGGTYNEQFF.

This chain links TRBV6-1 with TRBJ2-7; 9 bases are shared with TRBD1. V lost 4 bases, J lost 4 bases, and 2 bases stayed unmatched. Germline CDR1 and CDR2: MNHNS and SASEGT. The CDR3 length is 13 residues. CDR3 sequence reads: CASSGTGVYEQYF. In nucleotides, the CDR3 is TGTGCCAGCAGTGGGACAGGGGTGTACGAGCAGTACTTC.

This chain links TRBV10-2 with TRBJ2-7; 11 bases align to TRBD1. CDR1 is WSHSY, CDR2 SAAADI, per germline. The CDR3 loop spans 17 amino acids. The ends lost 0 bases at V and 0 bases at J; junction bases unmatched: 4. This chain's CDR3 is CASSESYGTGGSYEQYF. The CDR3 DNA reads TGCGCCAGCAGTGAGTCTTATGGGACAGGGGGCTCCTACGAGCAGTACTTC.

This clone appeared once. The chain joins TRBV7-9 to TRBJ1-2, with D possibly matching TRBD1 (6 bases). This CDR3 comprises 15 residues. V dropped 5 bases and J dropped 7 bases, with 20 bases sitting between them. The germline CDR1 and CDR2 sequences are SEHNR and FQNEAQ (reference sequence). In DNA, the CDR3 is TGTGCCAGCAGCCAAGGGAACAGGGTCTCTTCTGGCTACACCTTC. Its protein product is CASSQGNRVSSGYTF.

The rearrangement links TRBV7-4 to TRBJ1-3, with D possibly matching TRBD1 (5 bases). V was trimmed by 2 bases and J by 3 bases, leaving 17 bases between them. CDR1 is SGHVT, CDR2 SQSDAQ, per germline. This CDR3 is 17 amino acids long. CDR3 coding DNA: TGTGCCAGCAGCTTACCCCAGCAGGGTTTCTTTGGAAACACCATATATTTT. This encodes CASSLPQQGFFGNTIYF.

This clone came up a few times. The chain combines TRBV6-6 with TRBJ1-6; no clear D. CDR1 is MNHNY and CDR2 is SVGAGI in the germline V gene (reference sequence). The V and J ends lost 8 bases and 0 bases respectively, with 8 bases between them. There are 14 residues in the CDR3. CDR3 region: CASLESSYNSPLHF. The CDR3, as DNA: TGTGCCAGCTTGGAGAGCTCCTATAATTCACCCCTCCACTTT.

This clone appeared a few times. This chain connects TRBV9 to TRBJ2-1; possibly TRBD2 for D (6 bases). Trimming removed 1 base from V and 0 bases from J, with 11 bases in between. Germline V gene lookup returns CDR1 SGDLS and CDR2 YYNGEE. The CDR3 is 16 residues long. The CDR3 nucleotides read TGTGCCAGCAGCGTAATGGGGGGAATCTCCTACAATGAGCAGTTCTTC. Its translation is CASSVMGGISYNEQFF. Full variable domain (outside the CDR3, taken from reference TRBV9 and TRBJ2-1): DSGVTQTPKHLITATGQRVTLRCSPRSGDLSVYWYQQSLDQGLQFLIQYYNGEERAKGNILERFSAQQFPDLHSELNLSSLELGDSALYFCASSVMGGISYNEQFFGPGTRLTVL.

By sample fraction, this clone is medium-sized. In DNA, the CDR3 is TGTGCCATCAGTGAGTCTCAGGATCTGAACACTGAAGCTTTCTTT. It yields the protein CAISESQDLNTEAFF. J is TRBJ1-1 and V is TRBV10-3; unclear D gene. From germline, CDR1 is ENHRY and CDR2 SYGVKD. Deletions cut 0 bases from V and 0 bases from J, with 8 bases between. This CDR3 is 15 amino acids long.

The chain is built from TRBV6-5 and TRBJ1-2; D is possibly TRBD1 (6 bases). V was pared by 7 bases and J by 5 bases, with 14 bases between. The CDR3 consists of 13 residues. The germline V gene encodes CDR1 MNHEY and CDR2 SVGAGI. The CDR3 DNA reads as TGTGCCAGCACCTATTTAGGGGGGTATGGCTACACCTTC. Protein product: CASTYLGGYGYTF.

J is TRBJ1-2 and V is TRBV6-5, with 8 bases matching TRBD1. This CDR3 spans 15 amino acids. Germline-derived CDR1 and CDR2 are MNHEY and SVGAGI. With 7 bases clipped from V and 8 bases from J, the junction kept 15 bases outside the gene matches. CDR3 sequence reads: CASTASPQGAGGYTF. For the CDR3, the DNA is TGTGCCAGCACCGCTAGTCCTCAGGGGGCAGGGGGCTACACCTTC.

The chain recombines TRBV2 with TRBJ2-7, with TRBD1 as a possible D gene (6 bases). Deletions cut 3 bases from V and 7 bases from J, with 16 bases between. There are 14 residues in the CDR3. Germline lookup yields CDR1 SNHLY and CDR2 FYNNEI. The DNA for the CDR3 is TGTGCCAGCAGTGATTTCTACAGGGCCCGGGAGCAGTACTTC. Translation: CASSDFYRAREQYF.

This rearrangement joins TRBV7-9 to TRBJ2-3; tentative D call: TRBD2 (6 bases). Trimming removed 5 bases at V and 1 base at J, with 10 bases between. The CDR3 covers 14 residues. Germline V lookup: CDR1 SEHNR, CDR2 FQNEAQ (reference sequence). CDR3 bases: TGTGCCAGCAGCCGAACGGGGGGCACAGATACGCAGTATTTT. Residues: CASSRTGGTDTQYF. The whole variable domain, remainder taken from reference TRBV7-9 and TRBJ2-3, is DTGVSQNPRHKITKRGQNVTFRCDPISEHNRLYWYRQTLGQGPEFLTYFQNEAQLEKSRLLSDRFSAERPKGSFSTLEIQRTEQGDSAMYLCASSRTGGTDTQYFGPGTRLTVL.

The chain couples TRBV7-2 to TRBJ2-1; 8 bases align to TRBD2. Germline CDR1 and CDR2: SGHTA and FQGNSA. V gave up 0 bases and J gave up 7 bases; unmatched junction bases: 8. The CDR3 has 16 amino acids. CDR3 residues: CASSLAAGGGRNEQFF. CDR3 nucleotide sequence: TGTGCCAGCAGCTTAGCAGCTGGCGGGGGGCGTAATGAGCAGTTCTTC. The whole variable domain, remainder taken from reference TRBV7-2 and TRBJ2-1, is GAGVSQSPSNKVTEKGKDVELRCDPISGHTALYWYRQSLGQGLEFLIYFQGNSAPDKSGLPSDRFSAERTGGSVSTLTIQRTQQEDSAVYLCASSLAAGGGRNEQFFGPGTRLTVL.

The J gene is TRBJ2-7, the V gene TRBV5-1; 7 bases fit TRBD1. This CDR3 comprises 15 residues. J lost 2 bases, V lost 0 bases, and 5 bases had no gene match. Germline CDR1 and CDR2: SGHRS and YFSETQ. The CDR3 sequence: CASSLERTGPYEQYF. DNA of the CDR3: TGCGCCAGCAGCTTGGAACGGACAGGCCCCTACGAGCAGTACTTC.

On this clone: Compared with germline, one end of the junction differs, possibly owing to a read error. The chain links TRBV4-1 to TRBJ2-7; D not certain. CDR1 MGHRA and CDR2 YSYEKL come from the germline V gene. This CDR3 contains 15 residues. The CDR3 region is CASRQEDRTGYGQYF. CDR3 coding DNA: TGCGCCAGCAGGCAAGAAGACCGGACCGGCTACGGGCAGTACTTC.

The chain employs TRBV9 and TRBJ2-2; weak D call: TRBD1 (6 bases). This CDR3 has 15 amino acids. Trimming pared 0 bases from V and 3 bases from J, leaving 9 bases between. The germline V gene has CDR1 SGDLS and CDR2 YYNGEE. The CDR3 coding sequence is TGTGCCAGCAGCGTAGTACAGGGTCACACCGGGGAGCTGTTTTTT. Translation gives CASSVVQGHTGELFF.

The V gene is TRBV6-6, the J gene TRBJ2-1, with D maybe TRBD1 (5 bases). Trimming took 10 bases from V and 7 from J, leaving 23 bases between them. The germline V gene encodes CDR1 MNHNY and CDR2 SVGAGI (reference sequence). This CDR3 spans 15 amino acids. The CDR3 DNA reads TGTGCCATCAGGTCAGGGAATTTAGGGCCGAATGAGCAGTTCTTC. Its protein is CAIRSGNLGPNEQFF.

CDR3 sequence reads: CASSLGGAVKTQYF. DNA for the CDR3: TGTGCCAGCAGCTTAGGGGGGGCTGTGAAGACCCAGTACTTC. V gene TRBV7-9 combines with J gene TRBJ2-5; either TRBD1 or TRBD2 may supply D (6 bases each). The germline V gene has CDR1 SEHNR and CDR2 FQNEAQ (reference sequence). V dropped 1 base and J dropped 6 bases, with 12 bases sitting between them. This CDR3 region has 14 residues.

V and J are TRBV27 and TRBJ2-7; tentatively, D is TRBD1 or TRBD2 (6 bases each). The V gene's germline CDR1 is MNHEY and CDR2 SMNVEV (reference sequence). The CDR3 runs to 15 residues. The germline V and J ends were trimmed by 1 base and 0 bases, with 10 bases remaining between them. CDR3 nucleotides: TGTGCCAGCAGTTTATGGGGGGCGGGCTCCTACGAGCAGTACTTC. It specifies CASSLWGAGSYEQYF.

The V and J genes are TRBV7-2 and TRBJ2-5; the D gene is possibly TRBD1 (6 bases). This CDR3 is built from 14 residues. Germline assignment: CDR1 SGHTA and CDR2 FQGNSA. Deletions cut 0 bases from V and 5 bases from J, with 10 bases between. The CDR3 reads CASSLAQGHETQYF. In DNA form, the CDR3 reads TGTGCCAGCAGCTTAGCACAGGGCCACGAGACCCAGTACTTC.

This clone was seen only a few times. This sequence joins TRBV27 and TRBJ1-3, with unresolved D. Germline CDR1 MNHEY, CDR2 SMNVEV (reference sequence). The CDR3 is 14 residues long. Trimming left V 3 bases short and J 4 bases short, with 10 bases between. The CDR3 sequence is CASSFGQEGNTIYF. The CDR3 nucleotides read TGTGCCAGCAGTTTCGGTCAAGAGGGAAACACCATATATTTT.

This clone was counted once. The rearrangement joins TRBV6-6 to TRBJ2-7; 8 nucleotides match TRBD2. Germline V gene data show CDR1 as MNHNY and CDR2 as SVGAGI (reference sequence). The CDR3 contains 14 residues. Germline trimming cut 7 bases from V and 0 bases from J; bases unmatched to any gene: 5. The CDR3 DNA reads TGTGCCAGCACCCGGGGGGGGAGCTCCTACGAGCAGTACTTC. This translates into CASTRGGSSYEQYF.

There are a few counts of this clone. This chain connects TRBV2 to TRBJ2-2; D not certain. V dropped 4 bases and J dropped 1 base, with 13 bases sitting between them. The CDR3 runs to 16 residues. The germline CDR1 and CDR2 sequences are SNHLY and FYNNEI. DNA of the CDR3: TGTGCCAGCAGTGGCGGACCCCGAGAGAACACCGGGGAGCTGTTTTTT. It yields the protein CASSGGPRENTGELFF.

The rearrangement uses TRBV13 and TRBJ2-4; D uncertain. V lost 5 bases and J 0 bases, leaving 8 bases between the germline ends. The CDR3 covers 14 residues. The V gene's germline CDR1 is PRHDT and CDR2 FYEKMQ (reference sequence). CDR3 coding DNA: TGTGCCAGCAGCATGGTACTAGCCAAAAACATTCAGTACTTC. Translation: CASSMVLAKNIQYF.

The chain is built from TRBV4-1 and TRBJ1-6; no firm D call. The germline V gene encodes CDR1 MGHRA and CDR2 YSYEKL. The germline V and J ends were trimmed by 0 bases and 6 bases, with 12 bases remaining between them. This CDR3 has 16 residues. The CDR3 DNA sequence: TGCGCCAGCAGCCAAGACACGGGCAGCCCTAATTCACCCCTCCACTTT. It translates to CASSQDTGSPNSPLHF.